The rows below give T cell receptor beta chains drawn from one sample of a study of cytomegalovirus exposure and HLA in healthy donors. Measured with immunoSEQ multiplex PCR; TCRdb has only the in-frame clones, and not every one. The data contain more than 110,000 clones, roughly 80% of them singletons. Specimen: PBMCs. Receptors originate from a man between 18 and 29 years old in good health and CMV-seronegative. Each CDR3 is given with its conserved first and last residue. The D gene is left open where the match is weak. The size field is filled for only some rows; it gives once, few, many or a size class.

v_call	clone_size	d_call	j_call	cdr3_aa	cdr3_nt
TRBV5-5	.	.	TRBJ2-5	CASSYGSETQYF	TGTGCCAGCAGCTACGGGTCAGAGACCCAGTACTTC
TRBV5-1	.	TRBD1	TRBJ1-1	CASSPGQGMNTEAFF	TGCGCCAGCAGCCCAGGACAGGGAATGAACACTGAAGCTTTCTTT
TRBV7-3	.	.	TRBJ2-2	CASSPGPGELFF	TGTGCCAGCAGCCCCGGTCCCGGGGAGCTGTTTTTT
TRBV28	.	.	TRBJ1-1	CASSSPQGWTEAFF	TGTGCCAGCAGTTCCCCACAGGGCTGGACTGAAGCTTTCTTT
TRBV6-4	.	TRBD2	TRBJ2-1	CASSETKRGAYNEQFF	TGTGCCAGCAGTGAAACCAAGCGGGGGGCCTACAATGAGCAGTTCTTC
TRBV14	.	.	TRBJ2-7	CASSLAAGYSYEQYF	TGTGCCAGCAGCCTTGCGGCGGGGTACTCCTACGAGCAGTACTTC
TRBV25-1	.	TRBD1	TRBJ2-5	CASSISGTGGGETQYF	TGTGCCAGCAGTATTTCCGGGACAGGGGGCGGTGAGACCCAGTACTTC
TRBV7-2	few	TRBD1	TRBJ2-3	CASSMGQGLLTDTQYF	TGTGCCAGCAGCATGGGACAGGGACTCCTCACAGATACGCAGTATTTT
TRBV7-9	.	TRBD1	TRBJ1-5	CASSDSGGEGNQPQHF	TGTGCCAGCAGTGACTCAGGGGGCGAGGGCAATCAGCCCCAGCATTTT
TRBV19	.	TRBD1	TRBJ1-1	CASSTWTGTGPTEAFF	TGTGCCAGTAGTACTTGGACGGGGACAGGTCCCACTGAAGCTTTCTTT
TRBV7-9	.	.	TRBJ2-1	CASSLWERTDYNEQFF	TGTGCCAGCAGCTTATGGGAGAGGACAGACTACAATGAGCAGTTCTTC
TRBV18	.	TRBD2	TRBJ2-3	CASSRGVAGGGDTQYF	TGTGCCAGCTCACGCGGAGTCGCGGGGGGCGGAGATACGCAGTATTTT
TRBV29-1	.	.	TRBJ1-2	CSVPKISNYGYTF	TGCAGCGTTCCTAAAATTTCTAACTATGGCTACACCTTC
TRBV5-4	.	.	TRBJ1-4	CASSLGGSGEKLFF	TGTGCCAGCAGCTTGGGAGGGTCCGGGGAAAAACTGTTTTTT
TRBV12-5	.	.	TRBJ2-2	CASGLLANTGELFF	TGTGCTAGTGGTTTGCTCGCGAACACCGGGGAGCTGTTTTTT
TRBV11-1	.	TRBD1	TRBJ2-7	CASSLNAYRGHEQYF	TGTGCCAGCAGCTTAAATGCTTACAGGGGCCACGAGCAGTACTTC
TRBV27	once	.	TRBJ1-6	CASSLDRRRNNSPLHF	TGTGCCAGCAGCCTCGACAGGAGAAGGAATAATTCACCCCTCCACTTT
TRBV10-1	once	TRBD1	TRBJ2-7	CASSDQWTGGGYEQYF	TGCGCCAGCAGTGACCAATGGACAGGGGGCGGCTACGAGCAGTACTTC
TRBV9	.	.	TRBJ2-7	CASSVGAQNPYEQYF	TGTGCCAGCAGCGTTGGGGCACAGAATCCCTACGAGCAGTACTTC
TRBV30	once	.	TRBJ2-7	CAWSRTGYEQYF	TGTGCCTGGAGTCGTACAGGGTACGAGCAGTACTTC
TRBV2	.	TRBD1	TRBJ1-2	CASSATGGGDGYTF	TGTGCCAGCAGCGCAACAGGGGGAGGGGATGGCTACACCTTC
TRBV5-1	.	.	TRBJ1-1	CASSLDRMNTEAFF	TGCGCCAGCAGCTTGGACAGAATGAACACTGAAGCTTTCTTT
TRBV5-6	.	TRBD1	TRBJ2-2	CASSLGQGSGELFF	TGTGCCAGCAGCTTGGGACAGGGCTCCGGGGAGCTGTTTTTT
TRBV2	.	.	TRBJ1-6	CASSPFPLKAGYNSPLHF	TGTGCCAGCAGTCCATTTCCCCTCAAAGCAGGCTATAATTCACCCCTCCACTTT
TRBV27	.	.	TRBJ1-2	CASSLRGYGYTF	TGTGCCAGCAGTTTACGGGGCTATGGCTACACCTTC
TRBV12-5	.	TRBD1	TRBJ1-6	CASGPGQGKNSPLHF	TGTGCTAGTGGGCCGGGACAGGGTAAAAATTCACCCCTCCACTTT
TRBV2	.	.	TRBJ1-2	CASSMDGVWGYTF	TGTGCCAGCAGCATGGACGGGGTCTGGGGCTACACCTTC
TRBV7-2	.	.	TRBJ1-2	CASSAGTGRHTF	TGTGCCAGCAGCGCCGGGACCGGGAGACACACCTTC
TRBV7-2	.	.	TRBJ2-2	CASSLALTTAANTGELFF	TGTGCCAGCAGCTTAGCCCTCACTACCGCCGCGAACACCGGGGAGCTGTTTTTT
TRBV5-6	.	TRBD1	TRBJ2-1	CASSLTGLFSNEQFF	TGTGCCAGCAGCCTGACAGGGTTATTCAGCAATGAGCAGTTCTTC